The clone carrying this T cell receptor (beta chain) was picked up a small number of times. Germline CDR1 reads DFQATT; CDR2 reads SNEGSKA (reference sequence). CDR3 length equals 13 residues. The V gene lost 0 bases and the J gene lost 7 bases, with 11 bases spanning the gap. This entry belongs to a study of T-cell reconstitution after alpha-beta-depleted transplantation in children. Researchers prepared the TCRbeta library using unique molecular identifiers, the study reports. TCRdb passed the PCR reads through MiXCR, listing each CDR3 protein once. The repertoire has 440,000 or so distinct CDR3 sequences, around 9.9% of them found once; the top ten carry 4.5% to 6.5%.

Sequencing used PBMCs from the stem cell graft donor, obtained from the stem cell graft. The clonotype was recovered from a human donor who donated a stem cell graft to a child with acute myeloid leukemia. This sequence joins TRBV20-1 and TRBJ2-3; D not certain. The CDR3 sequence is CSARDLGFNTQYF. Written as DNA, the CDR3 is TGCAGTGCTAGAGATCTGGGGTTTAATACGCAGTATTTT.